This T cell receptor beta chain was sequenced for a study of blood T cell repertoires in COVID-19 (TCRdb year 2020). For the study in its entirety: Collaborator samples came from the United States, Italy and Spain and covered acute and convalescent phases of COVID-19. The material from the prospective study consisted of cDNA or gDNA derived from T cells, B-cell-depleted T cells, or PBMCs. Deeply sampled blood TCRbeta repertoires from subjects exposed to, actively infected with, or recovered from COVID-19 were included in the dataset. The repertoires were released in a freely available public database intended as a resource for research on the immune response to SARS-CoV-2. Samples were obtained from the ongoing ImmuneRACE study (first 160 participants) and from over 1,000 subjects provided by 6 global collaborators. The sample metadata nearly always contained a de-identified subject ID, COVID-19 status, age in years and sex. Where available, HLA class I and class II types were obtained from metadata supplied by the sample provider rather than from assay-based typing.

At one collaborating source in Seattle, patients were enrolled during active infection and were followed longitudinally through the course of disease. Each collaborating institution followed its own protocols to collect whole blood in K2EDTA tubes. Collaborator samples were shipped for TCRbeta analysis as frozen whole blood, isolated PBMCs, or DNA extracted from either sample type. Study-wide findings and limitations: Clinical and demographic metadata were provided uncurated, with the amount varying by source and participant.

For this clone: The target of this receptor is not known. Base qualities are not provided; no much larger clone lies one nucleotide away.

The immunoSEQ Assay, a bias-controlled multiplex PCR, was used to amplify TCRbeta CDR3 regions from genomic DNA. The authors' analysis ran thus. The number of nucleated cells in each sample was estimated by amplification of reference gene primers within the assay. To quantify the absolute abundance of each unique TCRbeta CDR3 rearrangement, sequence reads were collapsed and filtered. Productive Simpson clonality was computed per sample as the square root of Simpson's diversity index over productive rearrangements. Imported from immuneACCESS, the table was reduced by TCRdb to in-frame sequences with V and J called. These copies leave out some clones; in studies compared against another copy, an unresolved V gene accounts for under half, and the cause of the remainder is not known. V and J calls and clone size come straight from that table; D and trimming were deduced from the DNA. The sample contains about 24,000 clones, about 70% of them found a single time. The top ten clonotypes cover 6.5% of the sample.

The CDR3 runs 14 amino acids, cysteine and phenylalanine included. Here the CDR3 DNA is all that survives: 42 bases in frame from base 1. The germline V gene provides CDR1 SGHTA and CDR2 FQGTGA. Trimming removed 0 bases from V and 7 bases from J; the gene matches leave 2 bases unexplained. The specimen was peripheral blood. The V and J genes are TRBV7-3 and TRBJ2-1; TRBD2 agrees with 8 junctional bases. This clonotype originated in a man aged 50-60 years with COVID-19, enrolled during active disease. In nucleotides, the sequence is TGTGCCAGCAGCTTAACGGGACTAGATAATGAGCAGTTCTTC. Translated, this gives CASSLTGLDNEQFF.